This T cell receptor beta chain was profiled in a study of T cells in localized non-small cell lung cancer. V dropped 1 base and J dropped 3 bases, with 13 bases sitting between them. The CDR3 length is 15 residues. CDR1 and CDR2 (germline): LNHDA, SQIVND (reference sequence). On this clone: What it binds is unknown.

Study-wide results and limits: Among the tissues sampled, uninvolved adjacent lung had the highest T cell clonality, above tumor. For the top 100 tumor clones, a median roughly 56 also appeared in adjacent lung. Heterogeneity is still possible, as just one tumor region was sequenced.

Clones were read by immunoSEQ multiplex PCR, and TCRdb kept only the in-frame ones, dropping some. The table includes tens of thousands of clones, just over 85% detected once. V and J are TRBV19 and TRBJ2-7, with D maybe TRBD1 (5 bases). This TCR came from a male donor at least 60 years old with stage III lung adenocarcinoma. Material: peripheral blood, obtained before any cancer treatment. CDR3 protein: CASSIGKSQGYEQYF. Written as DNA, the CDR3 is TGTGCCAGTAGTATAGGAAAATCGCAGGGCTACGAGCAGTACTTC.